Listed below are T cell receptor beta chains from one sample, sequenced in a study of T cells in Graves' hyperthyroidism and ophthalmopathy. One entry per CDR3 protein, called by TCRdb with MiXCR from the multiplex PCR reads. The sample yields about 700,000 distinct CDR3 sequences, about 45% seen once. The sample comprised peripheral blood or thyroid tissue (not recorded which). These receptors were obtained from an adult man with Graves' disease, either hyperthyroidism or ophthalmopathy (not recorded which). Each CDR3 is given with its conserved first and last residue. Fields, in order: clone size, D gene, V gene, J gene, CDR3 DNA, CDR3 protein. The D gene is left open where the match is weak. Only some rows state a clone size, as once, few, many or a class for expanded clones.

>-|-|TRBV6-5|TRBJ1-5
TGTGCCAGCAGTTGCGAGGCCGGTAATCAGCCCCAGCATTTT
CASSCEAGNQPQHF
>-|TRBD1|TRBV15|TRBJ1-1
TGTGCCACCAGCAGAGATTCGAGGGGGCTGGGTACTGAAGCTTTCTTT
CATSRDSRGLGTEAFF
>-|-|TRBV19|TRBJ1-3
TGTGCCAGTACTTCGTTGCGTTACTCTGGAAACACCATATATTTT
CASTSLRYSGNTIYF
>few|-|TRBV9|TRBJ1-1
TGTGCCAGCAGTTCGGGACTCCCAGGCCCTGAAGCTTTCTTT
CASSSGLPGPEAFF
>few|TRBD2|TRBV5-1|TRBJ2-2
TGCGCCAGCAGCTTGGGTCTAGCGGGAGTGCTCGCCGGGGAGCTGTTTTTT
CASSLGLAGVLAGELFF
>few|TRBD1|TRBV12-3/TRBV12-4|TRBJ1-5
TGTGCCAGCACCGACAGGGCCAATCAGCCCCAGCATTTT
CASTDRANQPQHF
>many|TRBD1|TRBV15|TRBJ1-5
TGTGCCACCAGCGGAACCGGGACAGGGGGTCAGCCCCAGCATTTT
CATSGTGTGGQPQHF
>few|-|TRBV12-3/TRBV12-4|TRBJ2-7
TGTGCTAGTGGTTTGGGGGGTTCCTACGAGCAGTACTTC
CASGLGGSYEQYF
>-|-|TRBV20-1|TRBJ1-3
TGCAGTGCAGCAACCGGGGCCTCTGGAAACACCATATATTTT
CSAATGASGNTIYF
>many|-|TRBV7-2|TRBJ2-7
TGTGCCAGCAACGGAGAGATGGGATACGAGCAGTACTTC
CASNGEMGYEQYF
>-|TRBD1|TRBV12-3/TRBV12-4|TRBJ1-2
TGTGCCCGAGCGGCAGGAGGGGGCCCCACCTTC
CARAAGGGPTF